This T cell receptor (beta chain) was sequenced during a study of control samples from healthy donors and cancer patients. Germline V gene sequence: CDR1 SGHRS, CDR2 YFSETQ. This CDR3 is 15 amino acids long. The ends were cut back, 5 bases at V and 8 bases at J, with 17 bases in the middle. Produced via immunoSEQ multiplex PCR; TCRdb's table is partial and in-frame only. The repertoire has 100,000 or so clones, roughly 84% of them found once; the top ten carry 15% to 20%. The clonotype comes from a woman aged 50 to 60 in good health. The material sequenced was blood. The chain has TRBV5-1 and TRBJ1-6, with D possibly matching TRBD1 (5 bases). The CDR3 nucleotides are TGCGCCAGCAGGGGGAGCGGGACGCGTTATTCACCCCTCCACTTT. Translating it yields CASRGSGTRYSPLHF. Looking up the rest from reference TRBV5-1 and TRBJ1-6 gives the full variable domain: KAGVTQTPRYLIKTRGQQVTLSCSPISGHRSVSWYQQTPGQGLQFLFEYFSETQRNKGNFPGRFSGRQFSNSRSEMNVSTLELGDSALYLCASRGSGTRYSPLHFGNGTRLTVT.